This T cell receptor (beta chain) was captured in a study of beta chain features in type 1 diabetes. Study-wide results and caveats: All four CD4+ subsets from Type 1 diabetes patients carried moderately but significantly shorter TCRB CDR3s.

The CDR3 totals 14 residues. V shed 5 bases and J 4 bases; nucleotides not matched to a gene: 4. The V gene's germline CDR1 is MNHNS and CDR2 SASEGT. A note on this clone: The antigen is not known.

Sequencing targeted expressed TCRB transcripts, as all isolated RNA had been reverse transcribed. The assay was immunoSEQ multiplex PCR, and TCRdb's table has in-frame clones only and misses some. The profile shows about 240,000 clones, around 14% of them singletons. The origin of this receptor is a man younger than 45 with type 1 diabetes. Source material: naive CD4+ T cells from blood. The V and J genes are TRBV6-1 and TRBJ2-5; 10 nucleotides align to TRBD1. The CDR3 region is CASSRTGGTETQYF. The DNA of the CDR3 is TGTGCCAGCAGTCGGACAGGGGGTACAGAGACCCAGTACTTC.